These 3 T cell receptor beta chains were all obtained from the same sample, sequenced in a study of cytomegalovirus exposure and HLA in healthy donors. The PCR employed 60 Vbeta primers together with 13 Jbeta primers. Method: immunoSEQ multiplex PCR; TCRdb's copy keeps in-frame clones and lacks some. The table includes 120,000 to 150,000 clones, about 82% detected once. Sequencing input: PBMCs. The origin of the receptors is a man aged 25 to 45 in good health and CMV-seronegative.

CDR3 bases: TGTGCCAGCAGCATGGCTAGCGGGAGGGAGCAGTTCTTC. It encodes CASSMASGREQFF. The chain employs TRBV9 and TRBJ2-1; the match to TRBD2 covers 11 bases. CDR3 length: 13 residues. Germline trimming cut 4 bases from V and 10 bases from J; bases unmatched to any gene: 4. CDR1 and CDR2 (germline): SGDLS, YYNGEE.

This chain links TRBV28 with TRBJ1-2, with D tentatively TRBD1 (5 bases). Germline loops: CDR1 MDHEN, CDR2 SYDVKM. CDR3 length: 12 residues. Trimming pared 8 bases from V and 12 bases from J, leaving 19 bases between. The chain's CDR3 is CASRDQGFRDTF. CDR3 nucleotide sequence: TGTGCCAGCCGCGACCAGGGTTTCCGGGACACCTTC.

The CDR3 DNA sequence: TGTGCCAGCAGTCGTGGGACAGGACGAATGGTTGGCTACACCTTC. Protein product: CASSRGTGRMVGYTF. The chain recombines TRBV2 with TRBJ1-2; TRBD1 matches at 8 bases. This CDR3 has 15 amino acids. The ends lost 5 bases at V and 7 bases at J; junction bases unmatched: 12. Germline V gives CDR1 SNHLY, CDR2 FYNNEI.